The 8 T cell receptor beta chains in this list originate from one sample, sequenced in a study of tumor-infiltrating lymphocytes in primary liver carcinoma. From around 530 ng of total RNA, TCR beta-specific cDNA was reverse-transcribed using a constant-region primer. Three nested multiplex PCR rounds of slightly modified ARM-PCR generated TCR beta libraries. TRBV1-TRBV30 forward primers and a C-beta reverse primer were used in the first two PCR rounds, which each ran for approximately 10 cycles. TCRdb re-analysed the multiplex PCR reads in MiXCR, keeping a single row per CDR3 protein. This table has approximately 330,000 distinct CDR3 sequences, about 61% appearing once. RNA was extracted from whole blood without cell sorting, alongside germline DNA. The source material was peripheral blood. Every receptor here comes from a man aged 40-55 years with primary liver carcinoma and hepatitis B virus infection.

The rearrangement joins TRBV5-1 to TRBJ2-1; a possible D gene is TRBD1 (6 bases). Germline V gene data show CDR1 as SGHRS and CDR2 as YFSETQ. This CDR3 region has 14 residues. V was cut by 0 bases and J by 7 bases, with 11 bases left in between. CDR3 sequence (DNA): TGCGCCAGCAGCTTGGTGAGGGGGTGGAATGAGCAGTTCTTC. Its translation: CASSLVRGWNEQFF.

Turning to this clonotype: With a much larger clone just one base away, this may be a read error. The gene calls are TRBV5-5 and TRBJ2-1, with TRBD2 as a possible D gene (6 bases). CDR3 size: 12 residues. The germline V gene has CDR1 SGHKS and CDR2 YYEKEE (reference sequence). Between the trimmed V and J ends, which lost 2 bases and 16 bases, there was a span of 16 bases. CDR3 amino acids: CASSFRDGGEFF. The CDR3 DNA is TGTGCCAGCAGCTTCCGGGACGGGGGTGAATTCTTC.

About this clonotype itself: A much larger clone lies one base from this, so it may be a read error. The CDR3 nucleotides are TGCGCCACCAGCCACCTCGTGGGCAAGGACACTGAAGCTTTCTTT. Encoded protein: CATSHLVGKDTEAFF. The rearrangement uses TRBV4-1 and TRBJ1-1, with no clear D. Germline assignment: CDR1 MGHRA and CDR2 YSYEKL. The CDR3 sequence is 15 residues long.

The chain combines TRBV6-6 with TRBJ2-2; perhaps D is TRBD1 or TRBD2 (5 bases each). The V end lost 5 bases, the J end lost 5 bases, and 18 bases lay between the germline ends. This CDR3 is 16 amino acids long. Germline V CDR1 and CDR2: MNHNY, SVGAGI (reference sequence). The CDR3 sequence: CASSDTGTTVTGELFF. The DNA of the CDR3 is TGTGCCAGCAGTGATACCGGGACCACGGTGACCGGGGAGCTGTTTTTT.

As to this clonotype: This could be a read error, since a much larger clone is one nucleotide away. The gene calls are TRBV6-6 and TRBJ2-7; perhaps TRBD2 as D (6 bases). CDR3 length: 14 amino acids. Germline values: CDR1 MNHNY, CDR2 SVGAGI (reference sequence). The CDR3 loop reads CPSSGGAGGIGQYF. In DNA form, the CDR3 reads TGTCCCAGCAGCGGTGGAGCGGGCGGTATCGGGCAGTACTTC.

The chain links TRBV14 to TRBJ2-5; D perhaps matches TRBD2 (6 bases). Trimming shortened V by 0 bases and J by 6 bases, and 11 bases separated the two germline ends. Germline V lookup: CDR1 SGHDN, CDR2 FVKESK. The CDR3 length is 14 residues. CDR3 sequence reads: CASSQERRGKTQYF. The CDR3 nucleotides are TGTGCCAGCAGCCAAGAGAGGAGGGGCAAGACCCAGTACTTC.

In regard to this clonotype: A read error is possible here, since a much larger clone lies one base away. The J gene is TRBJ2-1, the V gene TRBV6-2 or TRBV6-3; tentative D call: TRBD2 (6 bases). There are 17 residues in the CDR3. With 5 bases removed from V and 3 bases from J, the gap between germline ends came to 20 bases. Germline V gene sequence: CDR1 MNHEY, CDR2 SVGEGT. The CDR3 bases are TGTGCCAGCAGTCACAACCCCGGGACTGTAATCTACAATGAGCAGTTCTTC. It translates to CASSHNPGTVIYNEQFF.

V gene TRBV29-1 combines with J gene TRBJ2-7, with D maybe TRBD1 (7 bases). The CDR3 totals 12 residues. The V end lost 7 bases, the J end lost 2 bases, and 12 bases lay between the germline ends. Germline CDR1 SQVTM, CDR2 ANQGSEA. DNA for the CDR3: TGCAGCGCTACAGGGGAGGCCTACGAGCAGTACTTC. This encodes CSATGEAYEQYF.